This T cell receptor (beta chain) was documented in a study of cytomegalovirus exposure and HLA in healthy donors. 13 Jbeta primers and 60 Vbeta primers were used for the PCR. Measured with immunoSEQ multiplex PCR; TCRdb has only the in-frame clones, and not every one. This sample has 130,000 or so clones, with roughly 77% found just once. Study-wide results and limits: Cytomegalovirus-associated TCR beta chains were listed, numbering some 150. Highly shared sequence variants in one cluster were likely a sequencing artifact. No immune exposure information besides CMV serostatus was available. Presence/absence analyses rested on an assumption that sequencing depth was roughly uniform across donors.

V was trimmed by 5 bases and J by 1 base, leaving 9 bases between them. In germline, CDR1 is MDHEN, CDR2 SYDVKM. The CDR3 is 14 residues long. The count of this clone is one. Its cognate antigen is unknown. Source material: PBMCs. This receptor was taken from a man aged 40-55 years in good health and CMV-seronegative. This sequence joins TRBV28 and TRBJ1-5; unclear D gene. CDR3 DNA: TGTGCCAGCAGTCTCGGAGGGAGCAATCAGCCCCAGCATTTT. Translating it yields CASSLGGSNQPQHF. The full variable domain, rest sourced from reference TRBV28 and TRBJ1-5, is DVKVTQSSRYLVKRTGEKVFLECVQDMDHENMFWYRQDPGLGLRLIYFSYDVKMKEKGDIPEGYSVSREKKERFSLILESASTNQTSMYLCASSLGGSNQPQHFGDGTRLSIL.